This T cell receptor beta chain was identified during a study of beta chain features in type 1 diabetes. Study observations and caveats: A potential influence of HLA type upon TCRB rearrangement remained unresolved herein. Individuals with type 1 diabetes displayed fewer insertions and more deletions at VDJ junctions. The study found that naive, central memory and Treg TCRB repertoires appeared more similar in patients than in healthy donors.

CDR3 length: 16 residues. Germline CDR1 and CDR2: KGHSH and LQKENI. The germline V and J ends were trimmed by 0 bases and 2 bases, with 11 bases remaining between them. In regard to this clone: Its antigen is not known.

All of the isolated RNA was reverse transcribed, so expressed TCRB transcripts were sequenced. Libraries were prepared by immunoSEQ multiplex PCR; TCRdb keeps only in-frame clonotypes and omits some of them. The sample comprises under 950,000 clones, 15% to 20% of which are singletons, and around 0.02% rests with the top ten. Sequenced material: naive CD4+ T cells from blood. This TCR came from a woman aged 18-35 years in good health. The chain uses TRBV18 and TRBJ2-1; tentative D call: TRBD2 (6 bases). DNA for the CDR3: TGTGCCAGCTCACCACCGGGCGCGGGGCCCTACAATGAGCAGTTCTTC. It yields the protein CASSPPGAGPYNEQFF.